These 7 T cell receptor beta chains were all obtained from the same sample, sequenced in a study of blood T cell repertoires in COVID-19. Measured with immunoSEQ multiplex PCR; TCRdb has only the in-frame clones, and not every one. The data hold 250,000 to 350,000 clones, with around 92% observed a single time. The material sequenced was peripheral blood. These receptor sequences come from a man younger than 30 who had recovered from COVID-19.

V is TRBV12-3 or TRBV12-4 and J is TRBJ2-7, with TRBD1 as a possible D gene (6 bases). This CDR3 spans 13 amino acids. Trimming pared 2 bases from V and 2 bases from J, leaving 7 bases between. DNA of the CDR3: TGTGCCAGCAGTTTAAACAGGGCCTACGAGCAGTACTTC. This sequence encodes CASSLNRAYEQYF.

V and J are TRBV18 and TRBJ2-3; 13 nucleotides match TRBD2. Germline loops: CDR1 KGHSH, CDR2 LQKENI. CDR3 length: 17 residues. V was clipped by 0 bases and J by 8 bases; unmatched bases: 8. CDR3 region: CASSPPGTSGVPGTQYF. The CDR3 DNA is TGTGCCAGCTCACCACCGGGGACTAGCGGGGTCCCCGGTACGCAGTATTTT.

This chain uses TRBV11-2 with TRBJ2-2; 7 nucleotides match TRBD1. The germline V gene encodes CDR1 SGHAT and CDR2 FQNNGV. The CDR3 contains 15 residues. J was trimmed by 5 bases and V by 1 base; bases with no gene match: 4. The CDR3 reads CASSLVRGLTGELFF. The CDR3 DNA reads as TGTGCCAGCAGCTTAGTTAGGGGGCTAACCGGGGAGCTGTTTTTT.

The chain employs TRBV27 and TRBJ2-3; 11 bases line up with TRBD2. Unmatched junction bases numbered 8, after V lost 4 bases and J lost 2 bases. Germline V gives CDR1 MNHEY, CDR2 SMNVEV (reference sequence). CDR3 length: 17 amino acids. For the CDR3, the DNA is TGTGCCAGCAGTTCCTTAGCGGGAGGGGCCCCCACAGATACGCAGTATTTT. The encoded protein is CASSSLAGGAPTDTQYF.

The chain joins TRBV7-2 to TRBJ1-1, with a tentative D call TRBD1 (5 bases). V was clipped by 3 bases and J by 4 bases, with 9 bases between them. The CDR3 covers 13 residues. Germline V lookup: CDR1 SGHTA, CDR2 FQGNSA. CDR3 sequence (DNA): TGTGCCAGCAGCTTCGAGCAGGGCACTGAAGCTTTCTTT. This sequence encodes CASSFEQGTEAFF.

J is TRBJ2-1 and V is TRBV19; 9 positions agree with TRBD2. The length of the CDR3 is 14 residues. The ends lost 7 bases at V and 9 bases at J; junction bases unmatched: 10. Germline V lookup: CDR1 LNHDA, CDR2 SQIVND (reference sequence). The CDR3 DNA sequence: TGTGCCAGTAAAAGCGGGGGGCTAGGGGCTGAGCAGTTCTTC. Amino acids: CASKSGGLGAEQFF. Complete variable domain (other parts from reference TRBV19 and TRBJ2-1): DGGITQSPKYLFRKEGQNVTLSCEQNLNHDAMYWYRQDPGQGLRLIYYSQIVNDFQKGDIAEGYSVSREKKESFPLTVTSAQKNPTAFYLCASKSGGLGAEQFFGPGTRLTVL.

V gene TRBV5-4 combines with J gene TRBJ1-1, with D maybe TRBD1 (5 bases). The germline V and J ends were trimmed by 2 bases and 1 base, with 6 bases remaining between them. Germline V lookup: CDR1 SGHNT, CDR2 YYREEE (reference sequence). The CDR3 is 13 amino acids. The CDR3 is CASSFDRNTEAFF. The DNA for the CDR3 is TGTGCCAGCAGCTTTGACAGGAACACTGAAGCTTTCTTT.